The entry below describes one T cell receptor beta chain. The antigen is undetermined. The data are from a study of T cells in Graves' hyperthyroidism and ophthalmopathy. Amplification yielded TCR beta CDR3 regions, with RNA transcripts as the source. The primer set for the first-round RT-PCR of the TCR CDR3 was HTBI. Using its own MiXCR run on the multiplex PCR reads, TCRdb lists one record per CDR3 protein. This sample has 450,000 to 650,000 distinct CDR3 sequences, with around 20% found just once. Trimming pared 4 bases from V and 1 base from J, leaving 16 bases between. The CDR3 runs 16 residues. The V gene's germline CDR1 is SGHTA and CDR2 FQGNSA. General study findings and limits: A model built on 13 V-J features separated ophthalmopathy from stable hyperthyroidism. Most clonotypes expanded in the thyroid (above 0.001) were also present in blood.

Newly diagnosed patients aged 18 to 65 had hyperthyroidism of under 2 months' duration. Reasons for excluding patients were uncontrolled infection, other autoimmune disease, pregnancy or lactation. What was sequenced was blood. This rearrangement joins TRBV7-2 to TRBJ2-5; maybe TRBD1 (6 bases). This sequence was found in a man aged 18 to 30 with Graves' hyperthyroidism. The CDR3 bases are TGTGCCAGCAGCTCACAGGGCGTCAGTTTCCAAGAGACCCAGTACTTC. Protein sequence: CASSSQGVSFQETQYF.